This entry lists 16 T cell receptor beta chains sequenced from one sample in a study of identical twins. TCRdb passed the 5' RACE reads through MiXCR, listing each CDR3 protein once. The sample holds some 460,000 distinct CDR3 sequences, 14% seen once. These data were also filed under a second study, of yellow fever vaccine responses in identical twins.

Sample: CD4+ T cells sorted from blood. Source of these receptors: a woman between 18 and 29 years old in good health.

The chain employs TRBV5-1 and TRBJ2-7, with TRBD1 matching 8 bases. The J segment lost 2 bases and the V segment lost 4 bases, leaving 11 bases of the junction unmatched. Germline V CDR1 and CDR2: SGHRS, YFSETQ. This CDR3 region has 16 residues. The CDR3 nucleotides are TGCGCCAGCAGCCCCGACGGGACAGGACTAACCTACGAGCAGTACTTC. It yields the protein CASSPDGTGLTYEQYF.

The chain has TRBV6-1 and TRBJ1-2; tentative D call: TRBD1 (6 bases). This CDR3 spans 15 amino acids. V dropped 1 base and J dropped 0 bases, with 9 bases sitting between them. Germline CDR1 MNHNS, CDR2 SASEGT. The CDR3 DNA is TGTGCCAGCAGTGAAGTTTCAGGGGCTAACTATGGCTACACCTTC. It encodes CASSEVSGANYGYTF.

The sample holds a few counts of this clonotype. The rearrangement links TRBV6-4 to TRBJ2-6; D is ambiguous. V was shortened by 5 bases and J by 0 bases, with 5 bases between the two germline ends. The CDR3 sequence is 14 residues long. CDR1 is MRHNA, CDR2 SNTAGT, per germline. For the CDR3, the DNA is TGTGCCAGCAGTAGCGACTCTGGGGCCAACGTCCTGACTTTC. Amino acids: CASSSDSGANVLTF.

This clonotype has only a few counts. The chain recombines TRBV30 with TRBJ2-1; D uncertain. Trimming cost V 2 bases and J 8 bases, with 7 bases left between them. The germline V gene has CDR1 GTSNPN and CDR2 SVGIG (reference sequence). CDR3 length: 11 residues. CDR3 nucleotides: TGTGCCTGGAGTATCGCGTATGAGCAGTTCTTC. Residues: CAWSIAYEQFF.

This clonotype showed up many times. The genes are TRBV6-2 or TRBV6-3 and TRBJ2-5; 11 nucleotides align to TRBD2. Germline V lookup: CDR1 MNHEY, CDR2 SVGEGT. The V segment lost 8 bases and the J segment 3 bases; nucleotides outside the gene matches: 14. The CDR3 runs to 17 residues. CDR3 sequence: CASAPGTSGFGKETQYF. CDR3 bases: TGTGCCAGCGCACCGGGGACTAGCGGTTTCGGGAAAGAGACCCAGTACTTC.

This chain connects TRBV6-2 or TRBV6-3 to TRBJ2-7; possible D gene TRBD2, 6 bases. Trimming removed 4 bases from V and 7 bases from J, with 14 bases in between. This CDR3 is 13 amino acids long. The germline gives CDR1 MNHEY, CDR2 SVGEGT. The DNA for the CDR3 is TGTGCCAGCAGTTTGGTCCGAGGACTAGAGCAGTACTTC. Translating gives CASSLVRGLEQYF.

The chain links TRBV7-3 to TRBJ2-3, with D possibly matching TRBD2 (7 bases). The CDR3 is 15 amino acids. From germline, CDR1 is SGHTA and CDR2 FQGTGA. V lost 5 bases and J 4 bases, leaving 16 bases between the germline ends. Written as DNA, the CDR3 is TGTGCCAGCAGCCGTGGGGGGGGCTGGGCAGATACGCAGTATTTT. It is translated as CASSRGGGWADTQYF.

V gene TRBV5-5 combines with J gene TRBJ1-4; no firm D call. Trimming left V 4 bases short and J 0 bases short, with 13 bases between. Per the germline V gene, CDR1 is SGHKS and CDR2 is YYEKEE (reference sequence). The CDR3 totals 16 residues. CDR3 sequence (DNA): TGTGCCAGCAGCACGCCTGGGGATGCAACTAATGAAAAACTGTTTTTT. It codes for CASSTPGDATNEKLFF.

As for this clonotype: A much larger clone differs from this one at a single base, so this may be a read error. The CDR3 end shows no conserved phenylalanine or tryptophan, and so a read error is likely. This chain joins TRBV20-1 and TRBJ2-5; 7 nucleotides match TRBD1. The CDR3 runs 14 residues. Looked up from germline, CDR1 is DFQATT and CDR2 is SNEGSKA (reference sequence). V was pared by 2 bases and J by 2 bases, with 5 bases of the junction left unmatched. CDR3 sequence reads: CSARPRTGQETQYL. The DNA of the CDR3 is TGCAGTGCTAGACCCAGGACAGGACAAGAGACCCAGTACCTC.

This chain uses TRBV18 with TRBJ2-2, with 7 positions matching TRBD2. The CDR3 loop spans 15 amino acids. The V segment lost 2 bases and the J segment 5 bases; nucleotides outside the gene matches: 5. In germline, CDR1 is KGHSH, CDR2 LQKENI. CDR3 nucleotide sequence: TGTGCCAGCTCACCAAGTGGCGGGAGTACCGGGGAGCTGTTTTTT. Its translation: CASSPSGGSTGELFF.

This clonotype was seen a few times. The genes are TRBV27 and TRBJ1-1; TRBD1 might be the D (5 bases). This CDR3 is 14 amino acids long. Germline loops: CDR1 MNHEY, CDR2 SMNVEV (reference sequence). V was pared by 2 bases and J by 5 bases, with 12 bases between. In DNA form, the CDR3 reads TGTGCCAGCAGTTTAAGGGTACAGGTGACTGAAGCTTTCTTT. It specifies CASSLRVQVTEAFF.

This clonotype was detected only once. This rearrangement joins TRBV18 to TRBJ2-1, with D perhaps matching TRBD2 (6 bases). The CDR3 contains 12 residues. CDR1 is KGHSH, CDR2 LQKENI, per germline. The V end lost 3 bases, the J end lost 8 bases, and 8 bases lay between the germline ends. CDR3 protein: CASSPERDEQFF. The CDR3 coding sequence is TGTGCCAGCTCACCGGAGCGGGATGAGCAGTTCTTC.

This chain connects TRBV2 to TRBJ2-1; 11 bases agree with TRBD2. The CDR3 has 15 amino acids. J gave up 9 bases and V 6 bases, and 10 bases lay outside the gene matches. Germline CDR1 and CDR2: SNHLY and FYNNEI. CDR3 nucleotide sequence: TGTGCCAGCAGGAGACTAGCGGGGACCGGGGTTGAGCAGTTCTTC. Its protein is CASRRLAGTGVEQFF.

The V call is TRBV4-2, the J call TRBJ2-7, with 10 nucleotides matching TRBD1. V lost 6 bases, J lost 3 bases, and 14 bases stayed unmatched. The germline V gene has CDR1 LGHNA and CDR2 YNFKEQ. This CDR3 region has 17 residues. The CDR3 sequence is CASSISAGTGVVYEQYF. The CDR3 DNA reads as TGTGCCAGCAGTATTTCAGCCGGGACAGGGGTAGTCTACGAGCAGTACTTC.

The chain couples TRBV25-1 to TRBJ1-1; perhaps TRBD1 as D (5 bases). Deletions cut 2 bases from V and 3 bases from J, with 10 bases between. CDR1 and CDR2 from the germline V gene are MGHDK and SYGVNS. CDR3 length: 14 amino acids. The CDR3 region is CASSELGEDTEAFF. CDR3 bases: TGTGCCAGCAGTGAACTAGGGGAGGACACTGAAGCTTTCTTT.

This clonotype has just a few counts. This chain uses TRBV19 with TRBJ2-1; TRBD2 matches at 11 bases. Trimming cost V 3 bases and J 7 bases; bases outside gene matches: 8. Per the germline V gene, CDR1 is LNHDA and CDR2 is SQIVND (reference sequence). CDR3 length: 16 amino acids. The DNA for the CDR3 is TGTGCCAGTAGTATTCGTGTACTAGCGGGAGCGAATGAGCAGTTCTTC. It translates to CASSIRVLAGANEQFF.